This TCR beta chain was identified during a study of blood T cell repertoires in COVID-19. About the research overall: Donors in the United States, Italy and Spain gave samples during acute or convalescent COVID-19. T cells, B-cell-depleted T cells, or PBMCs provided the cDNA or gDNA that served as material.

V gave up 4 bases and J gave up 2 bases, with 15 bases separating them. This CDR3 is built from 15 residues. The germline CDR1 and CDR2 sequences are SGHNT and YYREEE (reference sequence). Authors' analysis steps: Reference gene primers were amplified, and this amplification served to estimate nucleated cell counts. TCRdb keeps only in-frame clones here, not all; method: immunoSEQ multiplex PCR. V, J and clone size are those of that table, while D and trimming were read from the DNA. In the table there are some 130,000 clones, around 85% of which are singletons. Sequenced: peripheral blood. The origin of this receptor is a human donor in a cohort sampled during active COVID-19. This chain connects TRBV5-4 to TRBJ1-1; tentative D call: TRBD1 (6 bases). Here the CDR3 DNA reads TGTGCCAGCAGCCCCCCCCAGGGGCCTAACACTGAAGCTTTCTTT. It specifies CASSPPQGPNTEAFF.